A single sample is the source of the 3 T cell receptor beta chains below, sequenced in a study of sequential checkpoint blockade in melanoma (dated by TCRdb to the late 2010s). In light of the paper, this sample's treatment or condition label describes: randomized to nivolumab then ipilimumab (arm A) or the reverse (arm B). The library was produced with the immunoSEQ multiplex PCR assay. TCRdb holds this immuneACCESS table with in-frame rearrangements only. Some clones are missing; in checked studies, unresolved V genes explain under half, and the rest has no known cause. This sample holds around 39,000 clones; 84% were observed only once. The ten biggest clones cover around 5.4% of the sample. The sample was CD8+ T cells sorted from blood (inferred from file names), taken from a patient given nivolumab and ipilimumab in sequence. The receptors originated from a human donor with melanoma.

The rearrangement links TRBV5-4 to TRBJ1-5; perhaps TRBD1 as D (5 bases). Germline V gene lookup returns CDR1 SGHNT and CDR2 YYREEE (reference sequence). CDR3 length: 14 residues. V lost 0 bases and J lost 6, with 10 bases in between. CDR3 sequence (DNA): TGTGCCAGCAGCTTGGATGGGGGGGGTCAGCCCCAGCATTTT. Translation: CASSLDGGGQPQHF.

This clone occurred once. The chain links TRBV28 to TRBJ1-1; the D gene is possibly TRBD1 (5 bases). The CDR3 totals 14 residues. Trimming left V 6 bases short and J 5 bases short, with 16 bases between. Germline assignment: CDR1 MDHEN and CDR2 SYDVKM. CDR3 bases: TGTGCCAGCAGCCCTGGGGGGGAGGGGACTGAAGCTTTCTTT. Its protein product is CASSPGGEGTEAFF.

The rearrangement links TRBV28 to TRBJ2-2; D remains unclear. The CDR3 length is 13 residues. V was pared by 2 bases and J by 4 bases, with 5 bases between. In germline, CDR1 is MDHEN, CDR2 SYDVKM. CDR3 DNA: TGTGCCAGCAGTTTAGATAGCACCGGGGAGCTGTTTTTT. Its translation: CASSLDSTGELFF.